The 11 T cell receptor beta chains listed next were all sequenced from one sample in a study of vaccination and CD4 T cells after COVID-19. Antigen specificity for these receptors is unknown. Treatment meaning: approximately 9-day PBMC culture with coronavirus spike peptide pools or control peptides (ViraFEST assay). The Oncomine TCR Beta short-read assay was applied to DNA of cultured CD4+ T cells. TCRdb analysed the PCR reads with MiXCR anew, one entry per CDR3 protein. Of tens of thousands of distinct CDR3 sequences listed, 60% to 75% were seen once; the top ten hold about 9%. Sequencing was done on a sample of CD4+ T cells from blood, cultured in vitro. The receptors were sampled from a human donor who had recovered from COVID-19.

Only a few counts were recorded for this clonotype. V is TRBV11-2 and J is TRBJ1-2, with D maybe TRBD1 (6 bases). Germline V lookup: CDR1 SGHAT, CDR2 FQNNGV. This CDR3 region has 13 residues. V lost 6 bases, J lost 10 bases, and 18 bases lay in between. In DNA, the CDR3 is TGTGCCAGCAGTCGTGGACGACAGGCAGTCTACACCTTC. Protein product: CASSRGRQAVYTF.

The gene calls are TRBV2 and TRBJ2-1; tentative D call: TRBD1 (5 bases). CDR3 size: 13 residues. From germline, CDR1 is SNHLY and CDR2 FYNNEI. V lost 6 bases and J 7 bases, leaving 13 bases between the germline ends. The chain's CDR3 is CASSSRVLNEQFF. For the CDR3, the DNA is TGTGCCAGCAGCAGCAGGGTCTTGAATGAGCAGTTCTTC.

This clonotype was observed a single time. The chain couples TRBV7-3 to TRBJ2-2, with 10 bases aligning to TRBD1. The CDR3 has 15 residues. The V gene's germline CDR1 is SGHTA and CDR2 FQGTGA. V trimming: 5 bases; J trimming: 6 bases; junction bases outside the gene matches: 6. Here the CDR3 DNA reads TGTGCCAGCAGCCCGCGACAGGGGGCTGCCGGGGAGCTGTTTTTT. Its translation is CASSPRQGAAGELFF.

The chain combines TRBV7-2 with TRBJ2-2; TRBD1 or TRBD2 may be the D gene (5 bases each). The CDR3 extends over 17 amino acids. Germline V gene sequence: CDR1 SGHTA, CDR2 FQGNSA. V lost 2 bases and J 3 bases, leaving 16 bases between the germline ends. CDR3 in amino acids: CASSLSYARGDTGELFF. The CDR3 bases are TGTGCCAGCAGCTTATCTTATGCACGAGGGGACACCGGGGAGCTGTTTTTT.

The chain employs TRBV20-1 and TRBJ1-2; 7 bases map to TRBD1. This CDR3 region has 16 residues. Looked up from germline, CDR1 is DFQATT and CDR2 is SNEGSKA (reference sequence). The V gene end was trimmed by 0 bases and the J gene end by 4 bases; junction bases not matched to a gene: 11. The CDR3 region is CSARDAGGQSFYGYTF. Written as DNA, the CDR3 is TGCAGTGCTAGAGATGCGGGGGGACAGAGTTTCTATGGCTACACCTTC.

The gene calls are TRBV7-6 and TRBJ2-1, with 9 bases aligning to TRBD2. CDR1 SGHVS and CDR2 FNYEAQ come from the germline V gene. The CDR3 runs to 14 residues. After removal of 1 base from V and 13 bases from J, the junction contained 8 bases not matched to a gene. This CDR3 reads CASSLGLAGYIQFF. For the CDR3, the DNA is TGTGCCAGCAGCTTAGGTCTAGCGGGGTATATTCAGTTCTTC.

The chain has TRBV20-1 and TRBJ2-2; the D gene is possibly TRBD1 (6 bases). V dropped 0 bases and J dropped 7 bases, with 12 bases sitting between them. Germline V lookup: CDR1 DFQATT, CDR2 SNEGSKA (reference sequence). This CDR3 comprises 14 residues. CDR3 nucleotides: TGCAGTGCTAGAGATCTGCCAGGGGTCGGGGAGCTGTTTTTT. Amino acid sequence: CSARDLPGVGELFF.

CDR3 bases: TGTGCCAGCAGCTCCCCGGGACAGCAAGAGACCCAGTACTTC. Its protein is CASSSPGQQETQYF. The gene calls are TRBV7-9 and TRBJ2-5, with TRBD1 matching over 7 bases. V was clipped by 4 bases and J by 2 bases; unmatched bases: 4. This CDR3 comprises 14 residues. Germline V lookup: CDR1 SEHNR, CDR2 FQNEAQ (reference sequence).

This rearrangement joins TRBV11-3 to TRBJ2-2; 8 nucleotides line up with TRBD1. Germline V CDR1 and CDR2: SGHNT, YENEEA. Losses at the gene ends were 4 bases for V and 6 bases for J; bases not matched to a gene: 4. This CDR3 is 14 amino acids long. As DNA, the CDR3 is TGTGCCAGCAGCTCGCGGACAGGGTCCGGGGAGCTGTTTTTT. Its protein is CASSSRTGSGELFF.

The chain combines TRBV30 with TRBJ1-1, with a tentative D call TRBD1 (6 bases). Germline assignment: CDR1 GTSNPN and CDR2 SVGIG (reference sequence). There are 18 residues in the CDR3. Trimming took 1 base from V and 2 from J, leaving 23 bases between them. DNA of the CDR3: TGTGCCTGGAGTGCCCGTTCAGGGGTGGTAATGGGAAACACTGAAGCTTTCTTT. Amino acids: CAWSARSGVVMGNTEAFF.

The chain employs TRBV19 and TRBJ1-1; D gene uncertain. The CDR3 is made up of 14 amino acids. The ends were cut back, 5 bases at V and 2 bases at J, with 12 bases in the middle. Germline V gene lookup returns CDR1 LNHDA and CDR2 SQIVND (reference sequence). The CDR3 loop is CASSPLRANTEAFF. The DNA of the CDR3 is TGTGCCAGTAGTCCCTTACGGGCTAACACTGAAGCTTTCTTT.